The 21 T cell receptor beta chains given below trace back to one sample, sequenced in a study of T cell responses to AZD1222 COVID-19 vaccine. The table came from immunoSEQ multiplex PCR; TCRdb's copy has only in-frame clones and leaves some out. In the table there are 95,000 to 150,000 clones, approximately 90% of which are singletons. This sample comprised peripheral blood, obtained on day 0 of MenACWY control vaccination. The origin of the receptors is an adult in good health.

The V and J genes are TRBV10-3 and TRBJ1-3; D is uncertain. V was trimmed by 3 bases and J by 0 bases, leaving 18 bases between them. Germline V gives CDR1 ENHRY, CDR2 SYGVKD. The CDR3 length is 18 residues. CDR3 region: CAISDSEAGLSSGNTIYF. The CDR3 coding sequence is TGTGCCATCAGTGACTCGGAGGCAGGCCTAAGCTCTGGAAACACCATATATTTT.

This chain connects TRBV25-1 to TRBJ1-1; no clear D. The CDR3 is 14 residues long. Germline lookup yields CDR1 MGHDK and CDR2 SYGVNS. Trimming took 5 bases from V and 0 from J, leaving 10 bases between them. The CDR3 region is CASSKGGMNTEAFF. The CDR3 DNA sequence: TGTGCCAGCAGTAAAGGAGGGATGAACACTGAAGCTTTCTTT. The full variable domain, with the rest looked up from reference TRBV25-1 and TRBJ1-1, is EADIYQTPRYLVIGTGKKITLECSQTMGHDKMYWYQQDPGMELHLIHYSYGVNSTEKGDLSSESTVSRIRTEHFPLTLESARPSHTSQYLCASSKGGMNTEAFFGQGTRLTVV.

In its sample, this clone was seen once. Here the CDR3 reads CASSYSGEYNEQFF. The CDR3, as DNA: TGTGCCAGCAGCTATAGCGGGGAGTACAATGAGCAGTTCTTC. The J gene is TRBJ2-1, the V gene TRBV13; 8 positions agree with TRBD2. The CDR3 is 14 amino acids. V dropped 4 bases and J dropped 4; count of bases not matched to a gene: 3. From germline, CDR1 is PRHDT and CDR2 FYEKMQ (reference sequence).

The chain joins TRBV2 to TRBJ1-1; D is possibly TRBD1 (5 bases). Germline CDR1 is SNHLY and CDR2 is FYNNEI. The V end was cut by 0 bases, the J end by 7 bases, with 18 bases between. The CDR3 spans 16 residues. The CDR3 nucleotides read TGTGCCAGCAGTGAAGCGCTTCGGGGCCCCGGAATTGAAGCTTTCTTT. It specifies CASSEALRGPGIEAFF.

The chain couples TRBV2 to TRBJ1-1, with a tentative D call TRBD1 (6 bases). Germline V CDR1 and CDR2: SNHLY, FYNNEI. The CDR3 loop spans 15 amino acids. V gave up 3 bases and J gave up 1 base, with 12 bases separating them. DNA for the CDR3: TGTGCCAGCAGTGATAGGGGGTTAGGGAACACTGAAGCTTTCTTT. Amino acid sequence: CASSDRGLGNTEAFF.

The rearrangement links TRBV7-9 to TRBJ1-2; tentative D call: TRBD1 (6 bases). From germline, CDR1 is SEHNR and CDR2 FQNEAQ (reference sequence). Trimming stripped 7 bases from V and 7 bases from J, with 19 bases between. This CDR3 region has 14 residues. The chain's CDR3 is CASNLRGLPRGYTF. The CDR3 bases are TGTGCCAGCAACCTCAGGGGACTTCCCCGTGGCTACACCTTC. Together with reference TRBV7-9 and TRBJ1-2, the CDR3 gives the full variable domain: DTGVSQNPRHKITKRGQNVTFRCDPISEHNRLYWYRQTLGQGPEFLTYFQNEAQLEKSRLLSDRFSAERPKGSFSTLEIQRTEQGDSAMYLCASNLRGLPRGYTFGSGTRLTVV.

The rearrangement uses TRBV7-2 and TRBJ2-7; 9 bases are shared with TRBD1. Germline lookup yields CDR1 SGHTA and CDR2 FQGNSA. CDR3 length: 15 amino acids. V was pared by 4 bases and J by 5 bases, with 9 bases of the junction left unmatched. CDR3 coding DNA: TGTGCCAGCAGCTCTGTGACAGGGGGTCCCGACGAGCAGTACTTC. Encoded protein: CASSSVTGGPDEQYF. The whole variable domain, filled in from reference TRBV7-2 and TRBJ2-7, reads GAGVSQSPSNKVTEKGKDVELRCDPISGHTALYWYRQSLGQGLEFLIYFQGNSAPDKSGLPSDRFSAERTGGSVSTLTIQRTQQEDSAVYLCASSSVTGGPDEQYFGPGTRLTVT.

V gene TRBV3-1 (or the pseudogene TRBV3-2) combines with J gene TRBJ2-1, with a weak D call TRBD1 (7 bases). Germline values: CDR1 LGHDT, CDR2 YNNKEL (reference sequence). V lost 1 base and J lost 9, with 13 bases in between. The CDR3 runs 14 residues. This CDR3 reads CASSQAPQGGEQFF. The CDR3 nucleotides read TGTGCCAGCAGCCAAGCCCCCCAGGGGGGTGAGCAGTTCTTC.

The chain links TRBV10-3 to TRBJ2-1; no reliable D call. Trimming cost V 4 bases and J 4 bases, with 11 bases left between them. The CDR3 length is 14 residues. Germline CDR1 ENHRY, CDR2 SYGVKD. DNA for the CDR3: TGTGCCATCAGTGCTTTGGACCAGTACAATGAGCAGTTCTTC. As protein: CAISALDQYNEQFF.

The chain recombines TRBV5-4 with TRBJ2-7; D is tentatively TRBD1 or TRBD2 (5 bases each). Germline values: CDR1 SGHNT, CDR2 YYREEE (reference sequence). V was trimmed by 2 bases and J by 0 bases, leaving 9 bases between them. The CDR3 runs to 14 residues. CDR3 protein: CASSFRDGSYEQYF. Here the CDR3 DNA reads TGTGCCAGCAGCTTCCGGGACGGCTCCTACGAGCAGTACTTC.

This clone was seen a handful of times. The V gene is TRBV5-4, the J gene TRBJ1-6; D remains unclear. This CDR3 is 14 amino acids long. Trimming left V 0 bases short and J 13 bases short, with 14 bases between. CDR1 is SGHNT, CDR2 YYREEE, per germline (reference sequence). The DNA of the CDR3 is TGTGCCAGCAGCTTGGCGGGTCTCACCCTGCCCCTCCACTTT. Its protein product is CASSLAGLTLPLHF.

The chain couples TRBV7-3 to TRBJ2-7; D is possibly TRBD1 (6 bases). Germline V gene data show CDR1 as SGHTA and CDR2 as FQGTGA. The CDR3 totals 15 residues. V lost 5 bases to trimming and J lost 5 bases, with 19 bases between them. The CDR3 here is CASSTVGGRSDEQYF. CDR3 DNA sequence: TGTGCCAGCAGCACAGTTGGGGGCCGAAGTGACGAGCAGTACTTC.

The chain couples TRBV18 to TRBJ1-1; D call uncertain. Germline CDR1 KGHSH, CDR2 LQKENI. V gave up 3 bases and J gave up 8 bases, with 16 bases separating them. The CDR3 is made up of 14 amino acids. The CDR3 protein is CASSPPSVSSEAFF. CDR3 coding DNA: TGTGCCAGCTCACCGCCCAGCGTCAGCAGCGAAGCTTTCTTT.

Only one count was recorded for this clone. The V gene is TRBV5-6, the J gene TRBJ1-1, with D perhaps TRBD1 (5 bases). In germline, CDR1 is SGHDT, CDR2 YYEEEE. Trimming stripped 0 bases from V and 1 base from J, with 7 bases between. The CDR3 totals 14 residues. This CDR3 reads CASSLAGTNTEAFF. For the CDR3, the DNA is TGTGCCAGCAGCTTGGCGGGGACGAACACTGAAGCTTTCTTT.

This rearrangement joins TRBV11-3 to TRBJ2-7; D remains ambiguous. The CDR3 contains 12 residues. V was cut by 5 bases and J by 7 bases, with 12 bases left in between. Germline-derived CDR1 and CDR2 are SGHNT and YENEEA. CDR3 sequence (DNA): TGTGCCAGCAGCGAACCCCACGAAGAGCAGTACTTC. The encoded protein is CASSEPHEEQYF. The whole variable domain, remainder taken from reference TRBV11-3 and TRBJ2-7, is EAGVVQSPRYKIIEKKQPVAFWCNPISGHNTLYWYLQNLGQGPELLIRYENEEAVDDSQLPKDRFSAERLKGVDSTLKIQPAELGDSAVYLCASSEPHEEQYFGPGTRLTVT.

The rearrangement joins TRBV5-6 to TRBJ1-4, with TRBD1 matching 7 bases. V lost 2 bases, J lost 4 bases, and 5 bases stayed unmatched. The germline V gene encodes CDR1 SGHDT and CDR2 YYEEEE. This CDR3 has 15 residues. The CDR3 is CASSFIGTDNEKLFF. In DNA form, the CDR3 reads TGTGCCAGCAGCTTTATCGGGACAGATAATGAAAAACTGTTTTTT.

The rearrangement uses TRBV27 and TRBJ1-4; tentative D call: TRBD1 (5 bases). Germline V lookup: CDR1 MNHEY, CDR2 SMNVEV (reference sequence). The CDR3 sequence is 16 residues long. V was pared by 3 bases and J by 0 bases, with 11 bases between. The CDR3 coding sequence is TGTGCCAGCAGTTTGCGGCGGGGGGCAACTAATGAAAAACTGTTTTTT. It encodes CASSLRRGATNEKLFF.

The chain combines TRBV6-5 with TRBJ1-5; D may be TRBD1 (6 bases). Trimming stripped 7 bases from V and 5 bases from J, with 12 bases between. The germline gives CDR1 MNHEY, CDR2 SVGAGI. CDR3 length equals 13 residues. CDR3 sequence: CASKETGDQPQHF. CDR3 bases: TGTGCCAGCAAAGAGACAGGAGATCAGCCCCAGCATTTT.

V gene TRBV7-9 combines with J gene TRBJ2-1, with D perhaps matching TRBD1 (5 bases). Looked up from germline, CDR1 is SEHNR and CDR2 is FQNEAQ (reference sequence). This CDR3 has 15 amino acids. Trimming removed 2 bases at V and 2 bases at J, with 10 bases between. For the CDR3, the DNA is TGTGCCAGCAGCTTACTCGTGGACACCTACAATGAGCAGTTCTTC. Its protein is CASSLLVDTYNEQFF.

The V and J genes are TRBV5-1 and TRBJ2-5, with D unresolved. The germline V and J ends were trimmed by 0 bases and 0 bases, with 6 bases remaining between them. In germline, CDR1 is SGHRS, CDR2 YFSETQ. This CDR3 region has 14 residues. CDR3 sequence reads: CASSLVQYQETQYF. The CDR3 DNA follows: TGCGCCAGCAGCTTGGTCCAGTACCAAGAGACCCAGTACTTC.

This chain links TRBV7-8 with TRBJ1-4, with D maybe TRBD1 (6 bases). Germline-derived CDR1 and CDR2 are SGHVS and FQNEAQ. The CDR3 contains 14 residues. V was cut by 5 bases and J by 6 bases, with 13 bases left in between. The CDR3 coding sequence is TGTGCCAGCAGCGTTAGGACAGAAGATGAAAAACTGTTTTTT. Residues: CASSVRTEDEKLFF.